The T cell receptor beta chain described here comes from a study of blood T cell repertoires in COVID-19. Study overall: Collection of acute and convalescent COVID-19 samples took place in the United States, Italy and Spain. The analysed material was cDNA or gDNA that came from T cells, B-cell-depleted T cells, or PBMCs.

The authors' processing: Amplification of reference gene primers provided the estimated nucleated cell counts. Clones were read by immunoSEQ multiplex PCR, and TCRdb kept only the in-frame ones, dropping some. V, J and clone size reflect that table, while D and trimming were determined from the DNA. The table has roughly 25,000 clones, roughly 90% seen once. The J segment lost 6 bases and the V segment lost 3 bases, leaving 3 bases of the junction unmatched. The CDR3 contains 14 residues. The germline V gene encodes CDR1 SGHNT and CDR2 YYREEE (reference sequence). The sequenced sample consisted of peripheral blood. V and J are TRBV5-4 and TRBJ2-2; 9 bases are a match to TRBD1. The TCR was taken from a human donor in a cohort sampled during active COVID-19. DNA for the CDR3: TGTGCCAGCAGCTGGGGACAGGGACCCGGGGAGCTGTTTTTT. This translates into CASSWGQGPGELFF.